These 32 T cell receptor beta chains were all obtained from the same sample, sequenced in a study of cytomegalovirus exposure and HLA in healthy donors. Researchers ran the PCR with 60 Vbeta and 13 Jbeta primers. Produced via immunoSEQ multiplex PCR; TCRdb's table is partial and in-frame only. Among 100,000 to 120,000 clones, about three quarters were seen once, and the ten largest hold roughly 2.9%. Material: PBMCs. The origin of the receptors is a woman in her sixties or seventies in good health and CMV-seropositive.

The rearrangement joins TRBV7-3 to TRBJ2-1, with D possibly matching TRBD2 (6 bases). CDR1 is SGHTA, CDR2 FQGTGA, per germline. Trimming took 3 bases from V and 4 from J, leaving 13 bases between them. The CDR3 sequence is 15 residues long. Here the CDR3 DNA reads TGTGCCAGCAGCTTCGGGAGCGGGCTTTACAATGAGCAGTTCTTC. It is translated as CASSFGSGLYNEQFF.

This clone was picked up a small number of times. The junction departs from germline at one end; a sequencing error may be responsible. This sequence joins TRBV7-7 and TRBJ1-5; D ambiguous. This CDR3 spans 14 amino acids. The germline CDR1 and CDR2 sequences are SSHAT and FNYEAQ (reference sequence). CDR3 region: CASSLYPGSQPQHF. DNA for the CDR3: TGTGCTAGCAGCTTATATCCGGGAAGTCAGCCCCAGCATTTT.

J is TRBJ1-1 and V is TRBV7-9; D gene uncertain. Germline V gene lookup returns CDR1 SEHNR and CDR2 FQNEAQ (reference sequence). The CDR3 has 16 amino acids. V shed 0 bases and J shed 1 base, with 12 bases lying between them. The CDR3 protein is CASSLALGRGNTEAFF. The CDR3 DNA is TGTGCCAGCAGCTTAGCATTAGGCAGAGGGAACACTGAAGCTTTCTTT.

The V and J genes are TRBV7-9 and TRBJ2-3, with 10 bases lining up with TRBD1. This CDR3 comprises 16 residues. Looked up from germline, CDR1 is SEHNR and CDR2 is FQNEAQ (reference sequence). J was trimmed by 2 bases and V by 4 bases; bases with no gene match: 6. The chain's CDR3 is CASSSTTGGTTDTQYF. The CDR3 region has the DNA TGTGCCAGCAGCTCCACGACAGGGGGCACCACAGATACGCAGTATTTT.

This sequence joins TRBV5-1 and TRBJ1-1; D call uncertain. The CDR3 is made up of 13 amino acids. CDR1 SGHRS and CDR2 YFSETQ come from the germline V gene. The V end was cut by 5 bases, the J end by 5 bases, with 13 bases between. The DNA for the CDR3 is TGCGCCAGCAGTTTAGCGGAGGGAACTGAAGCTTTCTTT. Translation gives CASSLAEGTEAFF.

J is TRBJ1-1 and V is TRBV5-1; weak D call: TRBD1 (6 bases). V was clipped by 5 bases and J by 4 bases, with 18 bases between them. From germline, CDR1 is SGHRS and CDR2 YFSETQ. This CDR3 region has 15 residues. The CDR3 region has the DNA TGCGCCAGCAGAGAAGGGGGGGCTTCGGGCACTGAAGCTTTCTTT. This encodes CASREGGASGTEAFF.

A few counts support this clone. CDR3 residues: CASRRGPGTGGEKLFF. The CDR3 nucleotides are TGTGCCAGCAGGCGCGGACCCGGGACAGGGGGTGAAAAACTGTTTTTT. The chain carries TRBV13 and TRBJ1-4, with TRBD1 matching over 11 bases. CDR1 and CDR2 from the germline V gene are PRHDT and FYEKMQ (reference sequence). The CDR3 totals 16 residues. Trimming removed 6 bases from V and 7 bases from J; junction bases left unmatched: 10.

The rearrangement uses TRBV2 and TRBJ2-7, with 12 nucleotides matching TRBD2. CDR3 length equals 16 residues. Losses at the gene ends were 7 bases for V and 3 bases for J; bases not matched to a gene: 10. The germline CDR1 and CDR2 sequences are SNHLY and FYNNEI. The CDR3 DNA follows: TGTGCCAGCACGGAAGGACTAGCGGGAAATGGCTACGAGCAGTACTTC. This translates into CASTEGLAGNGYEQYF.

The genes are TRBV5-1 and TRBJ2-3; the D is unclear. Per germline, CDR1 SGHRS and CDR2 YFSETQ. The length of the CDR3 is 14 residues. The V gene lost 1 base and the J gene lost 0 bases, with 6 bases spanning the gap. CDR3 in DNA: TGCGCCAGCAGCTTGTCCCAGAGCACAGATACGCAGTATTTT. Its translation: CASSLSQSTDTQYF.

The rearrangement joins TRBV9 to TRBJ1-5, with D possibly TRBD1 on 5 matching bases. The V gene lost 0 bases and the J gene lost 4 bases, with 11 bases spanning the gap. CDR1 is SGDLS and CDR2 is YYNGEE in the germline V gene. There are 15 residues in the CDR3. The chain's CDR3 is CASSVEDGQNQPQHF. Written as DNA, the CDR3 is TGTGCCAGCAGCGTAGAAGACGGACAAAATCAGCCCCAGCATTTT.

Of note for this clone: At one of its ends the junction is not consistent with the germline gene, which may arise from a read error. The chain recombines TRBV6-1 with TRBJ1-1; D is unclear. The CDR3 spans 14 residues. Germline CDR1 and CDR2: MNHNS and SASEGT. The CDR3 protein is CASSAQLNPTEAFF. CDR3 coding DNA: TGTGCCAGCAGTGCGCAATTGAATCCCACTGAAGCTTTCTTC.

V and J are TRBV27 and TRBJ2-5, with D tentatively TRBD2 (5 bases). TRBJ2-7 explains the end of the DNA better; the J call may be wrong. CDR3 size: 15 residues. Germline CDR1 MNHEY, CDR2 SMNVEV (reference sequence). Here the CDR3 DNA reads TGTGCCAGCAGTTTATTGGGTCGCGGGCTCTACGAGCAGTACTTC. This encodes CASSLLGRGLYEQYF.

V gene TRBV6-1 combines with J gene TRBJ1-5; tentatively, D is TRBD1 (5 bases). Germline values: CDR1 MNHNS, CDR2 SASEGT. Trimming shortened V by 6 bases and J by 5 bases, and 11 bases separated the two germline ends. The CDR3 length is 13 residues. The CDR3 here is CASRLDTDQPQHF. The CDR3 nucleotides are TGTGCCAGCAGGCTGGACACGGATCAGCCCCAGCATTTT.

The CDR3 DNA follows: TGTGCCAGCAGTCCGGGGTCCTACGAGCAGTACTTC. Its translation is CASSPGSYEQYF. This chain connects TRBV27 to TRBJ2-7, with a possible D match to TRBD2 (5 bases). In germline, CDR1 is MNHEY, CDR2 SMNVEV (reference sequence). Between the trimmed V and J ends, which lost 5 bases and 1 base, there was a span of 6 bases. The CDR3 is 12 amino acids.

The chain uses TRBV13 and TRBJ2-2; D is undetermined. V was cut by 5 bases and J by 8 bases, with 6 bases left in between. Germline V gene sequence: CDR1 PRHDT, CDR2 FYEKMQ (reference sequence). CDR3 size: 11 residues. CDR3 amino acids: CASSLMGELFF. CDR3 DNA sequence: TGTGCCAGCAGCCTAATGGGGGAGCTGTTTTTT. Full variable domain (rest looked up from reference TRBV13 and TRBJ2-2): AAGVIQSPRHLIKEKRETATLKCYPIPRHDTVYWYQQGPGQDPQFLISFYEKMQSDKGSIPDRFSAQQFSDYHSELNMSSLELGDSALYFCASSLMGELFFGEGSRLTVL.

The rearrangement links TRBV6-1 to TRBJ2-7; 7 bases map to TRBD2. The junction had 9 bases not matched to a gene; V was cut back by 6 bases and J by 1 base. Germline CDR1 is MNHNS and CDR2 is SASEGT. The CDR3 runs to 15 residues. CDR3: CASSVTSYESYEQYF. The CDR3 DNA reads TGTGCCAGCAGCGTGACTAGCTATGAATCCTACGAGCAGTACTTC.

The rearrangement links TRBV9 to TRBJ2-7, with TRBD2 matching 7 bases. The CDR3 totals 15 residues. Per germline, CDR1 SGDLS and CDR2 YYNGEE. V lost 3 bases to trimming and J lost 2 bases; unmatched junction nucleotides: 8. The CDR3 DNA reads as TGTGCCAGCAGCGCCTGGGGGGAGGGGACCTACGAGCAGTACTTC. Protein sequence: CASSAWGEGTYEQYF.

The chain carries TRBV19 and TRBJ2-1; D may be TRBD2 (6 bases). Germline loops: CDR1 LNHDA, CDR2 SQIVND (reference sequence). CDR3 length: 15 residues. Trimming removed 5 bases from V and 0 bases from J, with 11 bases in between. The CDR3: CASSSGLPSYNEQFF. The CDR3 DNA follows: TGTGCCAGTAGTTCGGGACTCCCCTCCTACAATGAGCAGTTCTTC.

This chain links TRBV4-1 with TRBJ2-2; 7 nucleotides align to TRBD2. The CDR3 loop spans 15 amino acids. V gave up 2 bases and J gave up 5 bases; unmatched junction bases: 5. CDR1 is MGHRA and CDR2 is YSYEKL in the germline V gene. CDR3 region: CASSQPGGTTGELFF. The CDR3, as DNA: TGCGCCAGCAGCCAACCGGGAGGCACGACCGGGGAGCTGTTTTTT.

This CDR3 is CASSPNLAGGPEQFF. The CDR3 bases are TGTGCCAGCAGCCCAAACCTAGCGGGAGGGCCTGAGCAGTTCTTC. The chain employs TRBV7-9 and TRBJ2-1; TRBD2 matches 12 bases. The CDR3 totals 15 residues. Germline CDR1 SEHNR, CDR2 FQNEAQ (reference sequence). The trim removed 5 bases at V and 9 bases at J, leaving 8 bases unmatched.

This chain joins TRBV5-1 and TRBJ2-7; 8 bases match TRBD1. The CDR3 runs to 14 residues. Germline V CDR1 and CDR2: SGHRS, YFSETQ. J was trimmed by 3 bases and V by 4 bases; bases with no gene match: 6. The CDR3 DNA reads TGCGCCAGCAGCCCGGGACAGGCAGGCTACGAGCAGTACTTC. Translating gives CASSPGQAGYEQYF.

This chain connects TRBV7-2 to TRBJ2-1, with TRBD1 matching over 8 bases. V lost 2 bases to trimming and J lost 3 bases; unmatched junction nucleotides: 9. Germline-derived CDR1 and CDR2 are SGHTA and FQGNSA. The CDR3 has 17 residues. The CDR3 protein is CASSLWPHRGDYNEQFF. The CDR3 nucleotides are TGTGCCAGCAGCTTATGGCCCCACAGGGGGGACTACAATGAGCAGTTCTTC. The complete variable domain, with remaining parts taken from reference TRBV7-2 and TRBJ2-1, reads GAGVSQSPSNKVTEKGKDVELRCDPISGHTALYWYRQSLGQGLEFLIYFQGNSAPDKSGLPSDRFSAERTGGSVSTLTIQRTQQEDSAVYLCASSLWPHRGDYNEQFFGPGTRLTVL.

CDR3 coding DNA: TGTGCCACCAGCAGAGACAGGGTAGAGGAGACCCAGTACTTC. Protein: CATSRDRVEETQYF. The chain employs TRBV15 and TRBJ2-5; D may be TRBD1 (5 bases). V lost 0 bases to trimming and J lost 5 bases, with 10 bases between them. Germline CDR1 reads LNHNV; CDR2 reads YYDKDF (reference sequence). This CDR3 is 14 amino acids long. The entire variable domain, with the rest obtained from reference TRBV15 and TRBJ2-5, is as follows: DAMVIQNPRYQVTQFGKPVTLSCSQTLNHNVMYWYQQKSSQAPKLLFHYYDKDFNNEADTPDNFQSRRPNTSFCFLDIRSPGLGDTAMYLCATSRDRVEETQYFGPGTRLLVL.

The gene calls are TRBV2 and TRBJ2-1; D is unclear. V was cut by 3 bases and J by 0 bases, with 9 bases left in between. CDR3 length: 15 amino acids. CDR1 is SNHLY, CDR2 FYNNEI, per germline. The CDR3 is CASSERPSSYNEQFF. The CDR3 region has the DNA TGTGCCAGCAGTGAGCGGCCCAGCTCCTACAATGAGCAGTTCTTC.

The chain is built from TRBV6-5 and TRBJ1-5, with TRBD1 matching 7 bases. The CDR3 sequence is 15 residues long. The V gene's germline CDR1 is MNHEY and CDR2 SVGAGI. V shed 6 bases, J shed 7 bases, and the junction held 12 bases outside the gene matches. CDR3 coding DNA: TGTGCCAGCAGCATCCGACAGGGCTTGTTGCAGCCCCAGCATTTT. Protein sequence: CASSIRQGLLQPQHF.

This clone has just a few counts. The chain carries TRBV19 and TRBJ1-5; no firm D call. Trimming shortened V by 6 bases and J by 7 bases, and 25 bases separated the two germline ends. The CDR3 is made up of 17 amino acids. Per the germline V gene, CDR1 is LNHDA and CDR2 is SQIVND (reference sequence). The CDR3 here is CASRHDGPAVSRQPQHF. The CDR3, as DNA: TGTGCCAGTAGACACGACGGTCCTGCGGTGAGTCGGCAGCCCCAGCATTTT.

The chain employs TRBV7-2 and TRBJ2-2; unclear D gene. Trimming took 6 bases from V and 5 from J, leaving 10 bases between them. Germline values: CDR1 SGHTA, CDR2 FQGNSA. This CDR3 has 13 amino acids. CDR3 residues: CASSPTLTGELFF. The CDR3 region has the DNA TGTGCCAGCAGTCCCACGCTAACCGGGGAGCTGTTTTTT.

This chain joins TRBV10-2 and TRBJ1-3; possible D gene TRBD1, 5 bases. V lost 4 bases and J lost 0, with 16 bases in between. In germline, CDR1 is WSHSY, CDR2 SAAADI. The CDR3 loop spans 17 amino acids. The CDR3 protein is CASSVDTSFNSGNTIYF. CDR3 nucleotides: TGCGCCAGCAGTGTGGACACTTCCTTTAACTCTGGAAACACCATATATTTT.

CDR3 loop: CASSLVRSYEQYF. DNA for the CDR3: TGCGCCAGCAGCTTGGTTCGCTCCTACGAGCAGTACTTC. The J gene is TRBJ2-7, the V gene TRBV5-1; unclear D gene. Germline assignment: CDR1 SGHRS and CDR2 YFSETQ. Trimming shortened V by 0 bases and J by 0 bases, and 4 bases separated the two germline ends. CDR3 length equals 13 residues.

This clone was counted between two and nine times. J is TRBJ1-5 and V is TRBV10-3; D is undetermined. The germline V gene has CDR1 ENHRY and CDR2 SYGVKD. Trimming cost V 11 bases and J 1 base, with 9 bases left between them. CDR3 length: 12 amino acids. Here the CDR3 reads CASAESNQPQHF. The CDR3 region has the DNA TGTGCCTCGGCGGAGAGCAATCAGCCCCAGCATTTT.

The rearrangement links TRBV7-9 to TRBJ2-3; TRBD2 agrees at 10 bases. The germline V gene encodes CDR1 SEHNR and CDR2 FQNEAQ (reference sequence). Germline trimming cut 2 bases from V and 5 bases from J; bases unmatched to any gene: 10. The length of the CDR3 is 17 residues. The CDR3 spells CASSLLPSGSPGDTQYF. In DNA, the CDR3 is TGTGCCAGCAGCTTATTACCTAGCGGGAGCCCAGGAGATACGCAGTATTTT. Complete variable domain (other parts from reference TRBV7-9 and TRBJ2-3): DTGVSQNPRHKITKRGQNVTFRCDPISEHNRLYWYRQTLGQGPEFLTYFQNEAQLEKSRLLSDRFSAERPKGSFSTLEIQRTEQGDSAMYLCASSLLPSGSPGDTQYFGPGTRLTVL.

The chain joins TRBV7-2 to TRBJ2-7, with unresolved D. The CDR3 loop spans 13 amino acids. V was cut by 1 base and J by 2 bases, with 6 bases left in between. Germline lookup yields CDR1 SGHTA and CDR2 FQGNSA. As DNA, the CDR3 is TGTGCCAGCAGCTTAGTCTTAACCTACGAGCAGTACTTC. Translating gives CASSLVLTYEQYF.